This T cell receptor (beta chain) was profiled in a study of blood T cells in healthy people across ages. Whole-study results and caveats: Correlation between TCR beta diversity and naive T cell percentage was strong.

Trimming at V came to 3 bases and at J to 4 bases, leaving 6 bases not matched to a gene. CDR1 is DFQATT, CDR2 SNEGSKA, per germline (reference sequence). This CDR3 comprises 14 residues. As to this clonotype: Its antigen remains unknown.

The second PCR ran about 6 to 11 cycles with a sample-barcoded 5' primer and J-beta primers. TCRdb reprocessed the 5' RACE reads with MiXCR, giving one entry per CDR3 protein. Of around 800,000 distinct CDR3 sequences listed, 20% to 30% are singletons. These records were also assigned to another study, of T cells of mothers and their children.

The specimen was blood. The J gene is TRBJ2-3, the V gene TRBV20-1; 8 nucleotides agree with TRBD2. This receptor was identified in a boy between 10 and 17 years old in good health. CDR3 DNA sequence: TGCAGTGCTAGGATCTCGGGGGGGCCAGATACGCAGTATTTT. Its translation: CSARISGGPDTQYF.